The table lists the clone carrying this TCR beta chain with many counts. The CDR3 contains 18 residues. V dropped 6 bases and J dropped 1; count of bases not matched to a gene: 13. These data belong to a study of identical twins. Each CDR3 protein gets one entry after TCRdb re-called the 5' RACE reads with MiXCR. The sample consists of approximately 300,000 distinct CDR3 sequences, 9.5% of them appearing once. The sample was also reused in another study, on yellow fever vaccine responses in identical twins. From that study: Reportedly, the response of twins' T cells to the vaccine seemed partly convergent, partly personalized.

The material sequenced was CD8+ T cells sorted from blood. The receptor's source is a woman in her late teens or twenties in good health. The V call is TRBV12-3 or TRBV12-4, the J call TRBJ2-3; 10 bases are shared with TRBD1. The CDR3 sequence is CASSLRQGAQFGTDTQYF. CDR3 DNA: TGTGCCAGCAGCCTCAGACAGGGGGCCCAATTTGGCACAGATACGCAGTATTTT.